These 24 T cell receptor beta chains originate from one sample sequenced in a study of long-term antiretroviral therapy in people with HIV. The authors ran the immunoSEQ assay, v3.0, at survey level. Clones were read by immunoSEQ multiplex PCR, and TCRdb kept only the in-frame ones, dropping some. This table holds approximately 18,000 clones, about nine tenths found once. The sequencing used unsorted PBMCs, collected 3 years after starting antiretroviral therapy. The receptors here all came from a man between 50 and 59 years old with HIV.

The chain joins TRBV11-2 to TRBJ2-1, with D uncertain. Germline V lookup: CDR1 SGHAT, CDR2 FQNNGV. This CDR3 comprises 14 residues. V shed 5 bases and J shed 3 bases, with 11 bases lying between them. This chain's CDR3 is CASSLGRVYNEQFF. The CDR3 coding sequence is TGTGCCAGCAGCCTAGGTCGGGTCTACAATGAGCAGTTCTTC.

The chain employs TRBV6-1 and TRBJ2-7, with 10 bases lining up with TRBD1. V shed 6 bases and J 5 bases; nucleotides not matched to a gene: 7. The CDR3 loop spans 14 amino acids. Germline CDR1 is MNHNS and CDR2 is SASEGT. The CDR3 DNA sequence: TGTGCCAGCAGGCCCGGGACAGGGGTCCACGAGCAGTACTTC. Its protein is CASRPGTGVHEQYF.

This chain joins TRBV19 and TRBJ1-4; weak D call: TRBD1 (5 bases). V was clipped by 6 bases and J by 1 base, with 9 bases between them. In germline, CDR1 is LNHDA, CDR2 SQIVND (reference sequence). The CDR3 has 14 residues. The CDR3: CASSRGETNEKLFF. DNA for the CDR3: TGTGCCAGTAGCCGGGGCGAAACTAATGAAAAACTGTTTTTT.

The count of this clone is one. The chain combines TRBV27 with TRBJ1-2, with D unresolved. The CDR3 spans 13 residues. Germline V gene sequence: CDR1 MNHEY, CDR2 SMNVEV (reference sequence). Between the trimmed V and J ends, which lost 2 bases and 6 bases, there was a span of 10 bases. The CDR3 coding sequence is TGTGCCAGCAGTTTAAGCAGCCAGCATGGCTACACCTTC. Translation: CASSLSSQHGYTF.

The J gene is TRBJ2-7, the V gene TRBV5-1; D is uncertain. V lost 0 bases and J 5 bases, leaving 12 bases between the germline ends. Germline V gene sequence: CDR1 SGHRS, CDR2 YFSETQ. The CDR3 runs to 14 residues. CDR3 sequence: CASSLAIGFHEQYF. In DNA form, the CDR3 reads TGCGCCAGCAGCTTGGCCATAGGGTTCCACGAGCAGTACTTC.

The chain joins TRBV2 to TRBJ2-1; D not resolved. CDR3 length: 12 amino acids. Germline CDR1 is SNHLY and CDR2 is FYNNEI. Trimming cost V 3 bases and J 3 bases, with 3 bases left between them. In nucleotides, the CDR3 is TGTGCCAGCAGTGAGGGCTACAATGAGCAGTTCTTC. This sequence encodes CASSEGYNEQFF.

CDR3 nucleotides: TGTGCCAGCAGCTTCGGCGGGGGGTATCAAGAGACCCAGTACTTC. Translation gives CASSFGGGYQETQYF. The genes are TRBV5-5 and TRBJ2-5; TRBD2 matches 8 bases. V lost 2 bases, J lost 2 bases, and 5 bases stayed unmatched. The CDR3 runs 15 residues. Germline V gene lookup returns CDR1 SGHKS and CDR2 YYEKEE (reference sequence). The complete variable domain, with remaining parts taken from reference TRBV5-5 and TRBJ2-5, reads DAGVTQSPTHLIKTRGQQVTLRCSPISGHKSVSWYQQVLGQGPQFIFQYYEKEERGRGNFPDRFSARQFPNYSSELNVNALLLGDSALYLCASSFGGGYQETQYFGPGTRLLVL.

CDR3 sequence: CATSSSTSNTDTQYF. The CDR3 DNA follows: TGTGCCACCAGCAGTTCGACTAGCAATACAGATACGCAGTATTTT. The chain uses TRBV15 and TRBJ2-3, with TRBD2 matching over 7 bases. The V segment lost 3 bases and the J segment 3 bases; nucleotides outside the gene matches: 6. Looked up from germline, CDR1 is LNHNV and CDR2 is YYDKDF (reference sequence). This CDR3 comprises 15 residues.

This chain joins TRBV19 and TRBJ1-3; 7 positions agree with TRBD1. CDR3 length equals 16 residues. The germline V gene encodes CDR1 LNHDA and CDR2 SQIVND (reference sequence). Trimming took 9 bases from V and 1 from J; bases not matched to a gene: 12. The CDR3, as DNA: TGTGCCAGCACTGTCCGGGACAGATTTTCTGGAAACACCATATATTTT. Translation gives CASTVRDRFSGNTIYF.

This CDR3 is CASIRDSTGELFF. The DNA for the CDR3 is TGTGCCAGTATTCGGGACAGTACCGGGGAGCTGTTTTTT. The chain carries TRBV19 and TRBJ2-2, with TRBD1 matching over 7 bases. From germline, CDR1 is LNHDA and CDR2 SQIVND (reference sequence). J gave up 5 bases and V 7 bases, and 4 bases lay outside the gene matches. The CDR3 loop spans 13 amino acids.

The chain links TRBV2 to TRBJ1-2; D not resolved. CDR1 SNHLY and CDR2 FYNNEI come from the germline V gene. V lost 8 bases and J lost 6, with 7 bases in between. The CDR3 consists of 10 residues. The CDR3 loop is CASEFDGYTF. The CDR3 DNA sequence: TGTGCCAGCGAATTTGATGGCTACACCTTC.

The chain uses TRBV4-3 and TRBJ2-7; D perhaps matches TRBD1 (5 bases). The CDR3 has 14 amino acids. V lost 4 bases to trimming and J lost 0 bases, with 10 bases between them. Germline V gene lookup returns CDR1 LGHNA and CDR2 YSLEER. DNA of the CDR3: TGCGCCAGCAGCCCTAGACAGCTCTCCTACGAGCAGTACTTC. This gives the protein CASSPRQLSYEQYF.

The V and J genes are TRBV7-2 and TRBJ1-2; TRBD1 is a possible D gene (6 bases). With 1 base removed from V and 4 bases from J, the gap between germline ends came to 10 bases. This CDR3 region has 14 residues. Germline V CDR1 and CDR2: SGHTA, FQGNSA. CDR3 DNA: TGTGCCAGCAGCTTAGGAATAGGGGGCTATGGCTACACCTTC. Translated: CASSLGIGGYGYTF.

The chain links TRBV7-2 to TRBJ2-1, with 11 bases fitting TRBD2. The CDR3 has 16 residues. The trim removed 4 bases at V and 1 base at J, leaving 3 bases unmatched. Germline V gene data show CDR1 as SGHTA and CDR2 as FQGNSA. CDR3 in DNA: TGTGCCAGCAGCTCGTTAGCGGGGGGGTCCTACAATGAGCAGTTCTTC. Protein: CASSSLAGGSYNEQFF.

A few counts support this clone. Distinct nucleotide sequences in the sample also encode this CDR3. The rearrangement uses TRBV4-3 and TRBJ2-3; 7 bases align to TRBD2. CDR3 size: 16 residues. Germline V lookup: CDR1 LGHNA, CDR2 YSLEER. V lost 0 bases, J lost 3 bases, and 6 bases stayed unmatched. This chain's CDR3 is CASSQDSSGVTDTQYF. As DNA, the CDR3 is TGCGCCAGCAGCCAAGATTCTAGCGGAGTAACAGATACGCAGTATTTT.

J is TRBJ1-1 and V is TRBV5-8; TRBD1 matches 8 bases. The CDR3 consists of 15 residues. The ends lost 2 bases at V and 5 bases at J; junction bases unmatched: 8. Germline values: CDR1 SGHTS, CDR2 YDEGEE. This chain's CDR3 is CASSFRRQGITEAFF. DNA for the CDR3: TGTGCCAGCAGCTTCCGAAGACAGGGGATAACTGAAGCTTTCTTT.

This clone was seen a single time. The chain joins TRBV27 to TRBJ1-3; 9 bases line up with TRBD1. The germline V gene has CDR1 MNHEY and CDR2 SMNVEV (reference sequence). The CDR3 has 15 residues. Trimming cost V 5 bases and J 4 bases; bases outside gene matches: 6. Written as DNA, the CDR3 is TGTGCCAGCAGTCCCGGGACAGGGAAAGGAAACACCATATATTTT. This codes for CASSPGTGKGNTIYF.

The chain carries TRBV10-3 and TRBJ1-1; D may be TRBD1 (5 bases). The germline V gene encodes CDR1 ENHRY and CDR2 SYGVKD. V was clipped by 0 bases and J by 0 bases, with 8 bases between them. The CDR3 sequence is 15 residues long. This CDR3 is CAISESPGLNTEAFF. In DNA, the CDR3 is TGTGCCATCAGTGAGTCGCCAGGGTTGAACACTGAAGCTTTCTTT.

J is TRBJ1-2 and V is TRBV2; 9 bases match TRBD1. Germline V gene data show CDR1 as SNHLY and CDR2 as FYNNEI. The CDR3 extends over 14 amino acids. Trimming at V came to 4 bases and at J to 4 bases, leaving 4 bases not matched to a gene. CDR3 nucleotides: TGTGCCAGCAGTGCGACAGGGGGTCGCTATGGCTACACCTTC. Translated: CASSATGGRYGYTF.

The V and J genes are TRBV28 and TRBJ2-7; D may be TRBD1 or TRBD2 (5 bases each). CDR1 is MDHEN, CDR2 SYDVKM, per germline. This CDR3 has 14 amino acids. Trimming stripped 4 bases from V and 6 bases from J, with 16 bases between. The CDR3 loop reads CASSYPDTDFEQYF. CDR3 nucleotides: TGTGCCAGCAGTTACCCGGACACGGACTTCGAGCAGTACTTC.

The V gene is TRBV19, the J gene TRBJ2-1; 7 bases match TRBD1. J gave up 0 bases and V 4 bases, and 9 bases lay outside the gene matches. Germline V CDR1 and CDR2: LNHDA, SQIVND (reference sequence). This CDR3 contains 17 residues. Here the CDR3 reads CASSTPYDRASYNEQFF. In DNA form, the CDR3 reads TGTGCCAGTAGTACCCCCTATGACAGGGCCTCCTACAATGAGCAGTTCTTC.

The chain joins TRBV4-1 to TRBJ2-7, with 7 bases aligning to TRBD1. Germline lookup yields CDR1 MGHRA and CDR2 YSYEKL. The CDR3 is 15 amino acids. After removal of 0 bases from V and 1 base from J, the junction contained 3 bases not matched to a gene. The CDR3 coding sequence is TGCGCCAGCAGCCAAGAGCACAGGGGTTCCTACGAGCAGTACTTC. This codes for CASSQEHRGSYEQYF.

The chain joins TRBV29-1 to TRBJ1-3, with unresolved D. This CDR3 is 13 amino acids long. With 5 bases removed from V and 4 bases from J, the gap between germline ends came to 12 bases. Germline loops: CDR1 SQVTM, CDR2 ANQGSEA. CDR3 amino acids: CSVKGSYGNTIYF. The CDR3 DNA reads as TGCAGCGTTAAAGGGTCCTACGGAAACACCATATATTTT.

The chain couples TRBV12-5 to TRBJ1-5; D is uncertain. Per the germline V gene, CDR1 is LGHNT and CDR2 is FRNRAP. Trimming left V 6 bases short and J 7 bases short, with 16 bases between. The CDR3 loop spans 14 amino acids. CDR3 loop: CASGSDREGQPQHF. The CDR3, as DNA: TGTGCTAGTGGATCGGACCGGGAGGGACAGCCCCAGCATTTT.